A single sample gave rise to the 14 T cell receptor beta chains below, sequenced in a study of post-analysis software for immune sequencing data. Study-wide results and limits: Several TRBV segments (TRBV5-6, TRBV5-1 and TRBV20-1 among them) occurred more frequently in patients than in controls.

Every TCR beta cDNA library bore unique molecular identifiers. TCRdb independently ran MiXCR on the PCR reads; one entry per CDR3 protein. Of 700,000 to 900,000 distinct CDR3 sequences listed, about 43% are singletons. These receptors have no known antigen. What was sequenced was blood. The receptors derive from a girl aged 5 to 17 with multiple sclerosis.

Comment on this clonotype: A junction end diverges from the germline sequence, so it may reflect a read error. V gene TRBV6-1 combines with J gene TRBJ1-2; D perhaps matches TRBD1 (6 bases). The germline CDR1 and CDR2 sequences are MNHNS and SASEGT. The CDR3 loop spans 16 amino acids. The CDR3 loop is CVSSRAPTGPNYGYTF. The CDR3 DNA reads as TGTGTCAGCAGTCGCGCACCGACAGGACCTAACTATGGCTACACCTTC.

This clonotype appeared once. This chain uses TRBV20-1 with TRBJ2-7, with 10 bases that match TRBD2. The CDR3 is made up of 13 amino acids. The trim removed 4 bases at V and 2 bases at J, leaving 2 bases unmatched. The V gene's germline CDR1 is DFQATT and CDR2 SNEGSKA (reference sequence). CDR3 in amino acids: CSAILAGTYEQYF. The DNA of the CDR3 is TGCAGTGCTATACTAGCGGGGACCTACGAGCAGTACTTC.

This clonotype was found a few times. V and J are TRBV20-1 and TRBJ2-7; 7 nucleotides match TRBD2. With V trimmed by 1 base and J by 2 bases, 11 bases remained unmatched. CDR3 size: 16 residues. Looked up from germline, CDR1 is DFQATT and CDR2 is SNEGSKA (reference sequence). The CDR3 loop reads CSARAVWETSPYEQYF. CDR3 in DNA: TGCAGTGCTAGAGCAGTGTGGGAGACTAGCCCCTACGAGCAGTACTTC.

This clonotype was detected a few times. This chain uses TRBV6-6 with TRBJ2-4; the D is unclear. CDR1 is MNHNY and CDR2 is SVGAGI in the germline V gene (reference sequence). V lost 2 bases and J 8 bases, leaving 10 bases between the germline ends. CDR3 length: 13 amino acids. The CDR3 DNA follows: TGTGCCAGCAGTTACGTTGTCGAGGACATTCAGTACTTC. Its translation is CASSYVVEDIQYF.

In its sample, this clonotype was seen a few times. The rearrangement uses TRBV6-2 or TRBV6-3 and TRBJ1-5, with D possibly TRBD1 on 5 matching bases. Germline assignment: CDR1 MNHEY and CDR2 SVGEGT. The CDR3 spans 17 residues. Trimming took off 5 bases at V and 3 bases at J, with 20 bases between the two ends. The CDR3 loop reads CASSRHADRSLNQPQHF. DNA for the CDR3: TGTGCCAGCAGTAGACACGCCGACAGATCACTCAATCAGCCCCAGCATTTT.

The chain joins TRBV27 to TRBJ2-4; perhaps TRBD1 as D (5 bases). Looked up from germline, CDR1 is MNHEY and CDR2 is SMNVEV (reference sequence). The CDR3 runs 15 residues. The V gene lost 0 bases and the J gene lost 2 bases, with 8 bases spanning the gap. The CDR3 is CASSLSPGSKNIQYF. In nucleotides, the CDR3 is TGTGCCAGCAGTTTATCGCCAGGGTCCAAAAACATTCAGTACTTC.

The gene calls are TRBV4-3 and TRBJ2-7; 9 nucleotides align to TRBD1. There are 15 residues in the CDR3. CDR1 and CDR2 from the germline V gene are LGHNA and YSLEER. The V gene end was trimmed by 1 base and the J gene end by 4 bases; junction bases not matched to a gene: 5. In DNA, the CDR3 is TGCGCCAGCAGCCAAGCGGGACAGGGCAGATACGAGCAGTACTTC. It encodes CASSQAGQGRYEQYF.

The CDR3 DNA reads TGTGCCAGCAGCTTTGGGGGACAGGGGGCATTTCGGAACAATGAGCAGTTCTTC. As protein: CASSFGGQGAFRNNEQFF. V gene TRBV5-5 combines with J gene TRBJ2-1; 12 bases align to TRBD1. The germline gives CDR1 SGHKS, CDR2 YYEKEE (reference sequence). V was clipped by 2 bases and J by 5 bases; unmatched bases: 11. The CDR3 has 18 amino acids.

V usage is TRBV20-1 and J usage is TRBJ1-5; 7 bases fit TRBD1. CDR1 and CDR2 (germline): DFQATT, SNEGSKA (reference sequence). V lost 2 bases to trimming and J lost 6 bases; unmatched junction nucleotides: 4. The CDR3 sequence is 13 residues long. CDR3 region: CSARQGVGQPQHF. The CDR3 DNA is TGCAGTGCTAGACAGGGGGTCGGTCAGCCCCAGCATTTT.

The V call is TRBV6-1, the J call TRBJ2-5, with D maybe TRBD2 (6 bases). Germline-derived CDR1 and CDR2 are MNHNS and SASEGT. The V gene lost 4 bases and the J gene lost 3 bases, with 15 bases spanning the gap. The CDR3 has 15 residues. This CDR3 is CASSGSAGTKETQYF. In DNA form, the CDR3 reads TGTGCCAGCAGTGGGTCAGCGGGTACGAAAGAGACCCAGTACTTC.

V gene TRBV7-2 combines with J gene TRBJ2-4; TRBD1 agrees at 10 bases. The CDR3 is made up of 19 amino acids. From germline, CDR1 is SGHTA and CDR2 FQGNSA. The V segment lost 5 bases and the J segment 1 base; nucleotides outside the gene matches: 14. The chain's CDR3 is CASSPPGQGMFDAKNIQYF. CDR3 DNA sequence: TGTGCCAGCAGCCCTCCGGGACAGGGGATGTTTGATGCCAAAAACATTCAGTACTTC.

The count of this clonotype is one. V usage is TRBV20-1 and J usage is TRBJ1-5, with D unclear. The CDR3 has 14 residues. Germline CDR1 DFQATT, CDR2 SNEGSKA (reference sequence). V was trimmed by 1 base and J by 1 base, leaving 8 bases between them. CDR3 sequence reads: CSARVPGSNQPQHF. CDR3 DNA sequence: TGCAGTGCTAGAGTGCCCGGGAGCAATCAGCCCCAGCATTTT.

The chain carries TRBV5-1 and TRBJ2-4, with 10 bases aligning to TRBD2. The J call may be incorrect, as the DNA end agrees better with TRBJ2-7. The length of the CDR3 is 16 residues. Germline V gives CDR1 SGHRS, CDR2 YFSETQ. The CDR3, as DNA: TGCGCCAGCAGCCCCGGGGCTAGCGGGAGTGTCTACGAGCAGTACTTC. Translated: CASSPGASGSVYEQYF.

The chain joins TRBV20-1 to TRBJ2-1; tentative D call: TRBD2 (6 bases). V lost 2 bases and J lost 5, with 13 bases in between. The CDR3 is made up of 14 amino acids. The germline V gene has CDR1 DFQATT and CDR2 SNEGSKA (reference sequence). CDR3 protein: CSARPFSGHNEQFF. In nucleotides, the CDR3 is TGCAGTGCTAGACCGTTTAGCGGCCACAATGAGCAGTTCTTC.